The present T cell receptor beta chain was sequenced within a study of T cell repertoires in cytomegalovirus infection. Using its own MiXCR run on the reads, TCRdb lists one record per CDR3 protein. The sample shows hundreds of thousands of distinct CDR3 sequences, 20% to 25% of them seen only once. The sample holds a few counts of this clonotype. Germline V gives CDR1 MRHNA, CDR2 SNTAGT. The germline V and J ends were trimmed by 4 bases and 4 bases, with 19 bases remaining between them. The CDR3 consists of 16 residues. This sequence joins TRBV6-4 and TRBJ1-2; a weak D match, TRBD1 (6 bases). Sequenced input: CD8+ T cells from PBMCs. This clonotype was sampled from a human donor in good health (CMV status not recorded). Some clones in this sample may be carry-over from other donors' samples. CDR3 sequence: CASSGMSWGLPYGYTF. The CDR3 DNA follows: TGTGCCAGCAGTGGAATGAGTTGGGGGCTACCCTATGGCTACACCTTC.